A selection of T cell receptor beta chains follows, all from one sample in a study of blood T cell repertoires in COVID-19. Generated by immunoSEQ multiplex PCR, the TCRdb table keeps only in-frame clones and is missing some. The sample lists 300,000 to 350,000 clones, roughly nine tenths occurring once. The sequencing sample was made of peripheral blood. The receptors derive from a woman in her twenties or thirties with COVID-19, enrolled during active disease. Both conserved end residues are part of each CDR3. A D gene is named only where the DNA matches it firmly. Clone sizes are given selectively: once, few, many, or a class where the clone is expanded.

d_gene,abundance,v_gene,j_gene,CDR3nt,CDR3aa
-,-,TRBV24-1,TRBJ2-7,TGTTCCCACCAGTATAATTCGGGGGACAGAGTATACGAGCAGTACTTC,CSHQYNSGDRVYEQYF
-,-,TRBV18,TRBJ2-7,TGTGCCAGCTCACCGGAGGGGCTGGAGTTAATTGAGCAGTACTTC,CASSPEGLELIEQYF
TRBD1,-,TRBV24-1,TRBJ1-5,TGTGCCACCAGTGAAACAGGGGGCGGCAATCAGCCCCAGCATTTT,CATSETGGGNQPQHF
-,-,TRBV10-3,TRBJ2-3,TGTGCCATCAGGGGGCCAAACCCAGATACGCAGTATTTT,CAIRGPNPDTQYF
-,-,TRBV19,TRBJ2-1,TGTGCCAGTAGTATCCCTTCGACATGGAAGAACAATGAGCAGTTCTTC,CASSIPSTWKNNEQFF
TRBD2,-,TRBV7-2,TRBJ2-2,TGTGCCAGCAGCTTAGTAGGCGGGAGAGTGACCGGGGAGCTGTTTTTT,CASSLVGGRVTGELFF
-,-,TRBV28,TRBJ1-5,TGTGCCACCAGTGGAGCGGGGAGCAATCAGCCCCAGCATTTT,CATSGAGSNQPQHF
TRBD1,-,TRBV5-1,TRBJ1-1,TGCGCCAGCAGCTTGGCCCAGGGGGGCTGGGGGATGAACACTGAAGCTTTCTTT,CASSLAQGGWGMNTEAFF
-,-,TRBV10-1,TRBJ1-1,TGCGCCAGCAGTGAGGGCAGGGGAACGACTGAAGCTTTCTTT,CASSEGRGTTEAFF
-,few,TRBV10-1,TRBJ2-1,TGCGCCAGCAGTGAGTTTGTCAGCGACAATGAGCAGTTCTTC,CASSEFVSDNEQFF
-,-,TRBV6-5,TRBJ2-7,TGTGCCATCCAGCCAGGACAGCCAGCCGAGCAGTACTTC,CAIQPGQPAEQYF
-,-,TRBV30,TRBJ1-1,TGTGCCTGGGGCCGGAGCGGCACTGAAGCTTTCTTT,CAWGRSGTEAFF
TRBD1,-,TRBV7-2,TRBJ2-5,TGTGCCAGCAGCTCCTACAGGGGGCAAGAGACCCAGTACTTC,CASSSYRGQETQYF
-,-,TRBV5-4,TRBJ1-2,TGTGCCAGCAGCCTACTTGACAGGCAAACTAACTATGGCTACACCTTC,CASSLLDRQTNYGYTF
-,-,TRBV25-1,TRBJ2-1,TGTGCCAGCAGTGAATCTACAGGGTTTTCCTACAATGAGCAGTTCTTC,CASSESTGFSYNEQFF
-,-,TRBV5-1,TRBJ1-3,TGCGCCAGCAGCCATGAGTCGGGCTCTGGAAACACCATATATTTT,CASSHESGSGNTIYF
-,medium-sized,TRBV7-2,TRBJ1-5,TGTGCCAGCAGCTTTCCCGGGATGGGGCAGCCCCAGCATTTT,CASSFPGMGQPQHF
TRBD2,-,TRBV30,TRBJ2-1,TGTGCCTGGAGTGTATCCGGGAGGAGCTCCTACAATGAGCAGTTCTTC,CAWSVSGRSSYNEQFF
-,-,TRBV29-1,TRBJ2-7,TGCAGCGTTGAAGACATGGGCAGCTACGAGCAGTACTTC,CSVEDMGSYEQYF
-,-,TRBV7-8,TRBJ1-5,TGTGCCAGCAGCGAGGGGGGGCAGCGAGGCCAGCCCCAGCATTTT,CASSEGGQRGQPQHF
TRBD2,-,TRBV5-1,TRBJ2-1,TGCGCCAGCAGCCGCGGGACTAGCGGTTCCTACAATGAGCAGTTCTTC,CASSRGTSGSYNEQFF
TRBD1,-,TRBV3-1/TRBV3-2,TRBJ2-7,TGTGCCAGCAGCCGACACCCGACAGGGAATGACTACGAGCAGTACTTC,CASSRHPTGNDYEQYF
-,-,TRBV21-1,TRBJ1-5,TGTGCCAGCAGCAGAAGCTGGGGCAGATCCAGGGCCCAGCATTTT,CASSRSWGRSRAQHF
TRBD2,-,TRBV5-4,TRBJ2-3,TGTGCCAGCAGCTTGGAAGTAGCGGGGCTAAGCACAGATACGCAGTATTTT,CASSLEVAGLSTDTQYF